In its sample, the clone carrying this T cell receptor (beta chain) was seen many times. What it binds is unknown. This same CDR3 is encoded by further DNA sequences in the sample. These data are taken from a study of T cell clonality in common variable immunodeficiency. Points from the study as a whole: Links between repertoire features and CVID complications were heterogeneity-limited.

Repertoires were generated with immunoSEQ multiplex PCR, while TCRdb's copy carries only in-frame clones and drops some. The sample contains tens of thousands of clones, none occurring once; 1.5% to 2% lies in the top ten. What was sequenced was peripheral blood mononuclear cells. The sequence was obtained from a person aged 18 to 75 in good health.

CDR3 DNA (partial): TGCGCCAGCAGCTTGGCCGGGGATCAGCCC. Translation gives CASSLAGDQP. The entire CDR3 reads CASSLAGDQPQHF. The chain uses TRBV5-1 and TRBJ1-5; the D is unclear. The read ends 3 residues shy of where the CDR3 ends; the end is completed using the germline J gene. The germline gives CDR1 SGHRS, CDR2 YFSETQ. This CDR3 is 13 amino acids long. Trimming stripped 0 bases from V and 5 bases from J, with 6 bases between.